This TCR beta chain is drawn from a study of spatial heterogeneity in lung cancer. Study-level points and caveats: Tracking of tumor mutation counts was seen in expanded intratumoral alpha and beta TCR counts. Expanded TCR counts, ubiquitous and regional, correlated respectively with ubiquitous and regional nonsynonymous mutation counts.

Trimming at V came to 1 base and at J to 3 bases, leaving 5 bases not matched to a gene. The CDR3 contains 17 residues. Germline lookup yields CDR1 SEHNR and CDR2 FQNEAQ (reference sequence). Concerning this clonotype itself: Its matching antigen is unknown. Because the library targeted alpha chains, this beta chain is an off-target read whose size means little.

TCRdb recomputed calls from the 5' RACE reads with MiXCR, one row per CDR3 protein. Among a few thousand distinct CDR3 sequences listed, approximately 49% were seen once. The sample's time point: sample taken at primary tumor resection. The donors, about 78 patients with untreated early-stage non-small cell lung cancer, provided the samples. TCRs were sequenced from unsorted whole RNA of tumor, nontumor lung or PBMC. The TCR sequence derives from a male donor with early-stage non-small cell lung cancer. The sequencing used lung tumor tissue, collected at surgery. This sequence joins TRBV7-9 and TRBJ2-3; 12 bases agree with TRBD2. The CDR3 DNA reads as TGTGCCAGCAGCTTAGGACTAGCGGGAGAATGGACAGATACGCAGTATTTT. Its protein product is CASSLGLAGEWTDTQYF.